The 25 T cell receptor beta chains given below trace back to one sample, sequenced in a study of blood T cells in healthy people across ages (dated by TCRdb to 2014 to 2015). Library prep was done by 5' RACE. These reads were obtained on an Illumina HiSeq 2500. The second PCR ran for about 7 to 11 cycles and used a J-beta primer mix along with a sample-barcoded 5' primer. Starting from the raw public reads, TCRdb applied fastp trimming at Q25, assembled clones with MiXCR and retained in-frame beta chains. Duplicate CDR3 protein sequences are folded into a single record with the most common DNA and genes. The table for this sample lists 1.4 million or so distinct CDR3 sequences; approximately 39% of them were counted only once. The top ten constitute less than 5% of the sample. Sequencing was performed on blood. The source is a young woman in good health.

This clonotype came up a few times. The chain recombines TRBV24-1 with TRBJ2-1; D is undetermined. The CDR3 length is 12 residues. The germline V and J ends were trimmed by 1 base and 7 bases, with 4 bases remaining between them. Looked up from germline, CDR1 is KGHDR and CDR2 is SFDVKD. In nucleotides, the CDR3 is TGTGCCACCAGTGATTTTCGAAATGAGCAGTTCTTC. Protein product: CATSDFRNEQFF.

The rearrangement joins TRBV27 to TRBJ1-5; no clear D. The CDR3 covers 16 residues. The V gene lost 6 bases and the J gene lost 2 bases, with 17 bases spanning the gap. CDR1 is MNHEY, CDR2 SMNVEV, per germline (reference sequence). CDR3 DNA sequence: TGTGCCAGCAGCCTTTCGGAGGGATTCGGCAATCAGCCCCAGCATTTT. Translated, it gives CASSLSEGFGNQPQHF.

This chain connects TRBV9 to TRBJ2-1; D assignment may be TRBD1 or TRBD2 (5 bases each). Per the germline V gene, CDR1 is SGDLS and CDR2 is YYNGEE. The V end was cut by 0 bases, the J end by 8 bases, with 15 bases between. The CDR3 is 15 amino acids. CDR3 residues: CASSVGGPVGDEQFF. Written as DNA, the CDR3 is TGTGCCAGCAGCGTAGGAGGGCCGGTAGGGGATGAGCAGTTCTTC.

V usage is TRBV20-1 and J usage is TRBJ1-4; D is undetermined. V lost 5 bases to trimming and J lost 4 bases, with 14 bases between them. The germline V gene has CDR1 DFQATT and CDR2 SNEGSKA (reference sequence). The CDR3 is 14 amino acids. This CDR3 reads CSAPKGGGNEKLFF. As DNA, the CDR3 is TGCAGTGCTCCCAAGGGAGGAGGTAATGAAAAACTGTTTTTT.

A remark on this clonotype: A much larger clone lies a single base off, so this may be a read error. The genes are TRBV27 and TRBJ2-1; 12 bases are shared with TRBD2. Germline CDR1 and CDR2: MNHEY and SMNVEV (reference sequence). The trim removed 5 bases at V and 9 bases at J, leaving 8 bases unmatched. The CDR3 is 15 amino acids. The CDR3 DNA sequence: TGTGCCAGCAGTGTCCTACTAGCGGGAGGTGGTGAGCAGTTCTTC. It specifies CASSVLLAGGGEQFF.

This CDR3 reads CSAGRGGGYEQYF. CDR3 nucleotides: TGCAGTGCAGGCAGGGGTGGTGGCTACGAGCAGTACTTC. The V gene is TRBV20-1, the J gene TRBJ2-7, with D possibly matching TRBD1 (6 bases). This CDR3 spans 13 amino acids. V lost 6 bases to trimming and J lost 3 bases, with 15 bases between them. CDR1 is DFQATT, CDR2 SNEGSKA, per germline (reference sequence).

This clonotype was seen repeatedly, ten times or more. The J gene is TRBJ2-1, the V gene TRBV29-1, with D hard to call. The CDR3 covers 13 residues. CDR1 is SQVTM, CDR2 ANQGSEA, per germline. V gave up 3 bases and J gave up 7 bases, with 13 bases separating them. CDR3 coding DNA: TGCAGCGTTGATTCTCCCCCTGGAAATGAGCAGTTCTTC. This sequence encodes CSVDSPPGNEQFF.

This clonotype was detected many times. The CDR3 bases are TGCAGTGCTAACGGGAGAGCAGATACGCAGTATTTT. Translated: CSANGRADTQYF. The V and J genes are TRBV20-1 and TRBJ2-3, with a possible D match to TRBD2 (6 bases). CDR3 size: 12 residues. Per the germline V gene, CDR1 is DFQATT and CDR2 is SNEGSKA (reference sequence). Trimming took 4 bases from V and 4 from J, leaving 9 bases between them.

The chain uses TRBV10-3 and TRBJ1-6; 7 bases align to TRBD1. The CDR3 has 16 amino acids. V gave up 3 bases and J gave up 4 bases; unmatched junction bases: 6. CDR1 is ENHRY and CDR2 is SYGVKD in the germline V gene. CDR3 bases: TGTGCCATCAGTGAACCAGGGACAGCTTATAATTCACCCCTCCACTTT. Amino acids: CAISEPGTAYNSPLHF.

The rearrangement joins TRBV19 to TRBJ2-3, with 12 bases fitting TRBD2. The germline V gene encodes CDR1 LNHDA and CDR2 SQIVND (reference sequence). The junction had 6 bases not matched to a gene; V was cut back by 3 bases and J by 5 bases. The CDR3 consists of 16 residues. The DNA for the CDR3 is TGTGCCAGTAGTATCCCGGGACTAGCGGGTCTAGATACGCAGTATTTT. Protein sequence: CASSIPGLAGLDTQYF.

V is TRBV5-1 and J is TRBJ2-3, with D unclear. Trimming cost V 0 bases and J 4 bases, with 15 bases left between them. Germline V gene data show CDR1 as SGHRS and CDR2 as YFSETQ. The CDR3 has 16 residues. The chain's CDR3 is CASSLGWAANADTQYF. Written as DNA, the CDR3 is TGCGCCAGCAGCTTGGGGTGGGCAGCTAACGCAGATACGCAGTATTTT. The variable domain in full, completed from reference TRBV5-1 and TRBJ2-3, reads KAGVTQTPRYLIKTRGQQVTLSCSPISGHRSVSWYQQTPGQGLQFLFEYFSETQRNKGNFPGRFSGRQFSNSRSEMNVSTLELGDSALYLCASSLGWAANADTQYFGPGTRLTVL.

This chain uses TRBV5-8 with TRBJ2-1, with 9 bases lining up with TRBD2. Germline V gives CDR1 SGHTS, CDR2 YDEGEE. The CDR3 length is 16 residues. V was clipped by 0 bases and J by 5 bases; unmatched bases: 6. CDR3 sequence reads: CASSLVGLAGNNEQFF. The CDR3 DNA reads as TGTGCCAGCAGCTTGGTGGGACTAGCTGGTAACAATGAGCAGTTCTTC.

The chain uses TRBV12-3 or TRBV12-4 and TRBJ2-7, with D maybe TRBD1 (5 bases). V dropped 5 bases and J dropped 4 bases, with 27 bases sitting between them. This CDR3 has 18 residues. The CDR3 bases are TGTGCCAGCAGTCTCGGCCTTATGTCAGGGCTACCGATTTACGAGCAGTACTTC. This sequence encodes CASSLGLMSGLPIYEQYF.

V is TRBV12-3 or TRBV12-4 and J is TRBJ1-2; no definite D call. The V end lost 2 bases, the J end lost 10 bases, and 14 bases lay between the germline ends. CDR3 length: 13 amino acids. CDR3 loop: CASSLSPTPDYTF. The CDR3 DNA follows: TGTGCCAGCAGTTTATCCCCGACGCCTGACTACACCTTC.

The chain joins TRBV14 to TRBJ1-1; weak D call: TRBD1 (5 bases). CDR1 is SGHDN, CDR2 FVKESK, per germline. Trimming stripped 6 bases from V and 0 bases from J, with 11 bases between. The CDR3 is 14 residues long. The CDR3 reads CASRLGHLNTEAFF. In nucleotides, the CDR3 is TGTGCCAGCAGACTAGGACATTTGAACACTGAAGCTTTCTTT.

The count of this clonotype is one. The J gene is TRBJ2-7, the V gene TRBV20-1; D call uncertain. V lost 3 bases to trimming and J lost 6 bases, with 9 bases between them. The CDR3 sequence is 11 residues long. The germline V gene has CDR1 DFQATT and CDR2 SNEGSKA (reference sequence). CDR3 protein: CSARSISEQYF. The CDR3 DNA sequence: TGCAGTGCTAGGAGCATCTCCGAGCAGTACTTC.

This clonotype was seen many times. This rearrangement joins TRBV11-2 to TRBJ1-2; unclear D gene. CDR1 is SGHAT and CDR2 is FQNNGV in the germline V gene. The CDR3 is 12 amino acids. The V gene lost 2 bases and the J gene lost 3 bases, with 4 bases spanning the gap. In DNA form, the CDR3 reads TGTGCCAGCAGCTTATTAGACTATGGCTACACCTTC. Amino acids: CASSLLDYGYTF.

This clonotype was detected a few times. The genes are TRBV7-2 and TRBJ2-3, with 7 positions matching TRBD2. CDR1 and CDR2 from the germline V gene are SGHTA and FQGNSA. With V trimmed by 6 bases and J by 4 bases, 10 bases remained unmatched. CDR3 length: 15 amino acids. CDR3 loop: CASSPPGGSADTQYF. CDR3 coding DNA: TGTGCCAGCAGTCCCCCGGGCGGGAGTGCAGATACGCAGTATTTT.

This clonotype has a handful of counts. The CDR3 loop is CSASSGRTYNEQFF. CDR3 DNA: TGCAGTGCTTCTAGCGGGAGGACATACAATGAGCAGTTCTTC. This chain links TRBV20-1 with TRBJ2-1; TRBD2 agrees at 11 bases. Germline assignment: CDR1 DFQATT and CDR2 SNEGSKA (reference sequence). J lost 4 bases, V lost 5 bases, and 4 bases had no gene match. This CDR3 contains 14 residues.

The CDR3 nucleotides read TGTGCCAGCAGTTATACAGGGATTGGATATGGCTACACCTTC. Translating gives CASSYTGIGYGYTF. The V gene is TRBV6-5, the J gene TRBJ1-2; maybe TRBD1 (6 bases). Germline V lookup: CDR1 MNHEY, CDR2 SVGAGI. The CDR3 runs 14 residues. V was shortened by 3 bases and J by 5 bases, with 13 bases between the two germline ends.

V and J are TRBV7-2 and TRBJ2-3; D possibly corresponds to TRBD2 (7 bases). V shed 2 bases and J shed 0 bases, with 18 bases lying between them. The CDR3 length is 18 residues. In germline, CDR1 is SGHTA, CDR2 FQGNSA. The CDR3 DNA sequence: TGTGCCAGCAGCTTAAAGGGGGGAGGGGGGACAAGCACAGATACGCAGTATTTT. This sequence encodes CASSLKGGGGTSTDTQYF.

This clonotype was detected only a few times. This rearrangement joins TRBV29-1 to TRBJ2-4; 12 nucleotides align to TRBD1. CDR3 length: 17 amino acids. CDR1 is SQVTM, CDR2 ANQGSEA, per germline. Unmatched junction bases numbered 8, after V lost 5 bases and J lost 0 bases. CDR3 sequence (DNA): TGCAGCGTTTGGGACAGGGGGCTTACGCTAGCCAAAAACATTCAGTACTTC. This sequence encodes CSVWDRGLTLAKNIQYF.

This clonotype was detected many times. The CDR3 spells CASSLRGAPDTDTQYF. The CDR3 coding sequence is TGTGCCAGCAGTTTACGGGGTGCCCCGGACACAGATACGCAGTATTTT. The chain couples TRBV12-3 or TRBV12-4 to TRBJ2-3; a weak D match, TRBD2 (5 bases). This CDR3 region has 16 residues. V lost 2 bases and J lost 2, with 14 bases in between.

Comments on this clonotype: A read error is possible here, since a much larger clone lies one base away. This chain links TRBV29-1 with TRBJ2-1; 9 positions match TRBD1. The CDR3 has 17 amino acids. V lost 8 bases to trimming and J lost 3 bases; unmatched junction nucleotides: 17. Per the germline V gene, CDR1 is SQVTM and CDR2 is ANQGSEA. As DNA, the CDR3 is TGCAGCATTCGGACAGGGGTCTACGGTAAGGGCTACAATGAGCAGTTCTTC. Translating it yields CSIRTGVYGKGYNEQFF.

This clonotype was seen only a few times. The chain combines TRBV7-9 with TRBJ1-4; a weak D match, TRBD1 (5 bases). The germline gives CDR1 SEHNR, CDR2 FQNEAQ (reference sequence). Trimming stripped 2 bases from V and 4 bases from J, with 11 bases between. The CDR3 is made up of 15 amino acids. CDR3 nucleotide sequence: TGTGCCAGCAGCTTATGGGGACGGGATAATGAAAAACTGTTTTTT. It yields the protein CASSLWGRDNEKLFF.